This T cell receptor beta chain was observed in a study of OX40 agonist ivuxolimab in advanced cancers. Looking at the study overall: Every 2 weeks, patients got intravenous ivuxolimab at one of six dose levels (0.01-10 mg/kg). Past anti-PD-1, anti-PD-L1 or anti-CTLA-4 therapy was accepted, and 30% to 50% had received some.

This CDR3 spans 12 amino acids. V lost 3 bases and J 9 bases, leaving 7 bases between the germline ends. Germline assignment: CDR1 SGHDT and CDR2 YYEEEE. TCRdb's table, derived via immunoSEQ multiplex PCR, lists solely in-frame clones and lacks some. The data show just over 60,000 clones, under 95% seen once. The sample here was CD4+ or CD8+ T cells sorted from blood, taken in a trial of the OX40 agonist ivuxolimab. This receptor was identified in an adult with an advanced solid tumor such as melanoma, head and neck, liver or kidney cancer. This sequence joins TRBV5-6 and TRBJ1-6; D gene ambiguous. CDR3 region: CASSSHLSPLHF. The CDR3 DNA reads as TGTGCCAGCAGCTCCCACCTTTCACCCCTCCACTTT.